This entry lists 9 T cell receptor beta chains sequenced from one sample in a study of cytomegalovirus exposure and HLA in healthy donors. The method was immunoSEQ multiplex PCR; TCRdb's version includes in-frame clones alone and lacks a portion of them. The sample lists about 98,000 clones; about 90% were seen once. Specimen: PBMCs. The receptors here all came from a man between 18 and 35 years old in good health and CMV-seropositive.

The count of this clone is one. The genes are TRBV20-1 and TRBJ1-2; no firm D call. Trimming shortened V by 6 bases and J by 4 bases, and 9 bases separated the two germline ends. The V gene's germline CDR1 is DFQATT and CDR2 SNEGSKA (reference sequence). CDR3 length: 11 residues. The CDR3 here is CSAGGGYGYTF. Here the CDR3 DNA reads TGCAGTGCAGGAGGTGGCTATGGCTACACCTTC.

The rearrangement uses TRBV5-1 and TRBJ2-1; 7 positions agree with TRBD1. Germline V gives CDR1 SGHRS, CDR2 YFSETQ. The J segment lost 6 bases and the V segment lost 0 bases, leaving 6 bases of the junction unmatched. The CDR3 is 15 amino acids. This CDR3 is CASSLAPTGSNEQFF. CDR3 nucleotides: TGCGCCAGCAGCTTGGCGCCGACAGGGAGCAATGAGCAGTTCTTC. The entire variable domain, with the rest obtained from reference TRBV5-1 and TRBJ2-1, is as follows: KAGVTQTPRYLIKTRGQQVTLSCSPISGHRSVSWYQQTPGQGLQFLFEYFSETQRNKGNFPGRFSGRQFSNSRSEMNVSTLELGDSALYLCASSLAPTGSNEQFFGPGTRLTVL.

This chain links TRBV11-3 with TRBJ2-7; tentative D call: TRBD1 (5 bases). The germline V gene encodes CDR1 SGHNT and CDR2 YENEEA. CDR3 length: 14 residues. V was shortened by 2 bases and J by 4 bases, with 12 bases between the two germline ends. The CDR3 spells CASSLRLGVYEQYF. As DNA, the CDR3 is TGTGCCAGCAGCTTAAGGCTAGGGGTATACGAGCAGTACTTC.

This rearrangement joins TRBV5-4 to TRBJ2-7; TRBD1 agrees at 10 bases. V gave up 0 bases and J gave up 2 bases; unmatched junction bases: 2. The germline V gene has CDR1 SGHNT and CDR2 YYREEE (reference sequence). The CDR3 has 15 amino acids. The CDR3 loop is CASSLVTGGPYEQYF. The CDR3 DNA reads TGTGCCAGCAGCTTGGTGACAGGGGGCCCCTACGAGCAGTACTTC. The full variable domain, completed using reference TRBV5-4 and TRBJ2-7, is ETGVTQSPTHLIKTRGQQVTLRCSSQSGHNTVSWYQQALGQGPQFIFQYYREEENGRGNFPPRFSGLQFPNYSSELNVNALELDDSALYLCASSLVTGGPYEQYFGPGTRLTVT.

This clone is a singleton in its sample. This rearrangement joins TRBV28 to TRBJ1-2, with 8 bases that match TRBD1. Per the germline V gene, CDR1 is MDHEN and CDR2 is SYDVKM. The junction had 7 bases not matched to a gene; V was cut back by 5 bases and J by 5 bases. CDR3 size: 14 residues. CDR3 DNA: TGTGCCAGCAGTCCCCGGGACAGGAAGTATGGCTACACCTTC. Translation gives CASSPRDRKYGYTF.

The count of this clone is one. The chain has TRBV29-1 and TRBJ2-7, with D possibly TRBD1 on 6 matching bases. The CDR3 sequence is 13 residues long. CDR1 is SQVTM, CDR2 ANQGSEA, per germline. V was trimmed by 3 bases and J by 5 bases, leaving 14 bases between them. CDR3 DNA: TGCAGCGTTGACGGGACACGGTTCGACGAGCAGTACTTC. It specifies CSVDGTRFDEQYF.

This chain uses TRBV19 with TRBJ2-1; 7 nucleotides agree with TRBD1. The germline V gene has CDR1 LNHDA and CDR2 SQIVND (reference sequence). This CDR3 has 12 amino acids. DNA of the CDR3: TGTGCTACAGGGGTTTCCTACAATGAGCAGTTCTTC. Amino acids: CATGVSYNEQFF.

V and J are TRBV19 and TRBJ1-1, with TRBD1 as a possible D gene (5 bases). There are 15 residues in the CDR3. The germline gives CDR1 LNHDA, CDR2 SQIVND (reference sequence). Trimming pared 3 bases from V and 0 bases from J, leaving 11 bases between. Here the CDR3 reads CASSILRGMNTEAFF. CDR3 sequence (DNA): TGTGCCAGTAGTATTTTAAGGGGAATGAACACTGAAGCTTTCTTT.

This clone was counted once. The DNA for the CDR3 is TGCGCCAGCAGCTTTGCCGGGACAGCTAGCACAGATACGCAGTATTTT. It specifies CASSFAGTASTDTQYF. The genes are TRBV5-1 and TRBJ2-3; 7 bases are a match to TRBD1. The CDR3 is made up of 16 amino acids. J lost 0 bases, V lost 2 bases, and 6 bases had no gene match. Looked up from germline, CDR1 is SGHRS and CDR2 is YFSETQ.